Listed below are T cell receptor beta chains from one sample, sequenced in a study of blood T cell repertoires in COVID-19. The method was immunoSEQ multiplex PCR; TCRdb's version includes in-frame clones alone and lacks a portion of them. This sample carries around 56,000 clones, 75% to 85% of them seen once, and the ten largest clones take over 5.5%. The sequencing input was peripheral blood. The receptors were gathered from a man aged 60-69 years with acute or convalescent COVID-19. Both conserved end residues are part of each CDR3. Fields, in order: clone size, V gene, D gene, J gene, CDR3 DNA, CDR3 protein. The D gene is left open where the match is weak. Clone size is shown for a subset of rows, as once, few, many or a class of expanded clone.

size: NA; V: TRBV7-9; D: NA; J: TRBJ1-5; DNA: TGTGCCAGCAGCTTAGGAGAATTACAGCCCCAGCATTTT; CDR3: CASSLGELQPQHF
size: NA; V: TRBV24-1; D: NA; J: TRBJ2-1; DNA: TGTGCCACCAGTGACCCGGCGCGGGGGCGCGATGAGCAGTTCTTC; CDR3: CATSDPARGRDEQFF
size: NA; V: TRBV3-1/TRBV3-2; D: TRBD2; J: TRBJ2-1; DNA: TGTGCCAGCAGCCAAGGAGCGGGGGGGAGCTCCTACAATGAGCAGTTCTTC; CDR3: CASSQGAGGSSYNEQFF
size: few; V: TRBV14; D: TRBD1; J: TRBJ1-1; DNA: TGTGCCAGCAGCCTGACGGACAGGGGGCCGTCTGAAGCTTTCTTT; CDR3: CASSLTDRGPSEAFF
size: NA; V: TRBV2; D: TRBD1; J: TRBJ2-7; DNA: TGTGCCAGCACCGAGGGGACAGGGACTTACGAGCAGTACTTC; CDR3: CASTEGTGTYEQYF
size: NA; V: TRBV3-1/TRBV3-2; D: NA; J: TRBJ1-1; DNA: TGTGCCAGCAGCCAGGGACTATTGAACACTGAAGCTTTCTTT; CDR3: CASSQGLLNTEAFF
size: once; V: TRBV28; D: TRBD1; J: TRBJ2-7; DNA: TGTGCCAGCAGTCCCGGGACAGGAGCCTACGAGCAGTACTTC; CDR3: CASSPGTGAYEQYF
size: NA; V: TRBV6-1; D: TRBD2; J: TRBJ2-3; DNA: TGTGCCAGCAGTGAAGTACTAGCGGGGGGTACAGATACGCAGTATTTT; CDR3: CASSEVLAGGTDTQYF
size: NA; V: TRBV6-5; D: TRBD1; J: TRBJ1-3; DNA: TGTGCCAGCAGTCCCGGGACAGGGTACAACACCATATATTTT; CDR3: CASSPGTGYNTIYF
size: NA; V: TRBV5-1; D: TRBD1; J: TRBJ2-1; DNA: TGCGCCAGCAGCTTGGACAGGGGCCACAATAATGAGCAGTTCTTC; CDR3: CASSLDRGHNNEQFF
size: NA; V: TRBV5-8; D: NA; J: TRBJ1-6; DNA: TGTGCCAGCAGCTTCCTAAATTCACCCCTCCACTTT; CDR3: CASSFLNSPLHF
size: NA; V: TRBV11-3; D: NA; J: TRBJ2-5; DNA: TGTGCCAGCAGCTTAGGTCACGGTTCGCAAGAGACCCAGTACTTC; CDR3: CASSLGHGSQETQYF
size: NA; V: TRBV5-1; D: TRBD1; J: TRBJ2-1; DNA: TGCGCCAGCAGCTCGGGTACAACAGGGGCGGCTGAGCAGTTCTTC; CDR3: CASSSGTTGAAEQFF
size: NA; V: TRBV6-5; D: NA; J: TRBJ2-7; DNA: TGTGCCACCAGAGGAGGGCGCCCGGAAGGGGAGCAGTACTTC; CDR3: CATRGGRPEGEQYF
size: NA; V: TRBV7-6; D: NA; J: TRBJ2-5; DNA: TGTGCCAGCAGCTTAGGTGTTTACGGGGTTAAAGAGACCCAGTACTTC; CDR3: CASSLGVYGVKETQYF
size: NA; V: TRBV5-1; D: TRBD2; J: TRBJ2-5; DNA: TGCGCCAGCAGCAAAAGCGGGGGGGCCTGGGAGACCCAGTACTTC; CDR3: CASSKSGGAWETQYF
size: NA; V: TRBV2; D: NA; J: TRBJ1-4; DNA: TGTGCCAGCAGGGGGTCCGGGGGGAAGGAAAAACTGTTTTTT; CDR3: CASRGSGGKEKLFF
size: NA; V: TRBV12-2; D: NA; J: TRBJ2-2; DNA: TGTGCAAGTCGCCCCGGGACAGGAGGCACCGGGGAGCTGTTTTTT; CDR3: CASRPGTGGTGELFF
size: once; V: TRBV11-3; D: TRBD1; J: TRBJ2-3; DNA: TGTGCCAGCAGCTTAGGACAGGGTAACACAGATACGCAGTATTTT; CDR3: CASSLGQGNTDTQYF
size: few; V: TRBV2; D: NA; J: TRBJ1-2; DNA: TGTGCCAGCAGTGATCAGGGTAGTGGCTACACCTTC; CDR3: CASSDQGSGYTF
size: NA; V: TRBV7-9; D: NA; J: TRBJ2-7; DNA: TGTGCCAGCAGCCGGGTTGGCGTCACTCCAGACTACGAGCAGTACTTC; CDR3: CASSRVGVTPDYEQYF
size: NA; V: TRBV5-1; D: NA; J: TRBJ2-3; DNA: TGCGCCAGCAACAAGGGGGTTCCCACAGATACGCAGTATTTT; CDR3: CASNKGVPTDTQYF
size: NA; V: TRBV19; D: NA; J: TRBJ1-5; DNA: TGTGCCAGTAGTATTGGCAGGGCACAAAGCAATCAGCCCCAGCATTTT; CDR3: CASSIGRAQSNQPQHF
size: NA; V: TRBV30; D: TRBD1; J: TRBJ1-1; DNA: TGTGCCTGGAGTGTAGGGGACAGTTCGAACACTGAAGCTTTCTTT; CDR3: CAWSVGDSSNTEAFF